This T cell receptor (beta chain) was recovered during a study of CD8 T cells in ankylosing spondylitis. For this clonotype: What it binds is not known.

TCRdb called the 5' RACE reads again in MiXCR, with one record for every CDR3 protein. Seen here are about 540,000 distinct CDR3 sequences, 10% to 15% observed once, and the top ten hold around 6.8%. General observations from the study: It appeared that ankylosing spondylitis blood was characterized by a TCR beta motif of under ten highly homologous variants.

What was sequenced was blood, either unsorted or a sorted T cell fraction (not recorded which). The source is a male donor with ankylosing spondylitis.

CDR3 DNA: TGTGCCAGCAGACGGGGACAGGGTGGTGGCTACACCTTC. It translates to CASRRGQGGGYTF. This chain joins TRBV12-3 or TRBV12-4 and TRBJ1-2, with 9 nucleotides matching TRBD1. CDR3 length: 13 residues. Trimming cost V 6 bases and J 7 bases; bases outside gene matches: 6.